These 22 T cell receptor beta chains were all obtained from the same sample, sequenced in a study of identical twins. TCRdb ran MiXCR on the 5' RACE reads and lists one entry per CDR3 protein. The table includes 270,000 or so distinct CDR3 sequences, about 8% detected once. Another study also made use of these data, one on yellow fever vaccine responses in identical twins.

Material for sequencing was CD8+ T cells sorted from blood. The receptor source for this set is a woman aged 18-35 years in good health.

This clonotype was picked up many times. The DNA for the CDR3 is TGTGCCAGCAGCACAGGGGGTCAAAGCACTGAAGCTTTCTTT. Protein sequence: CASSTGGQSTEAFF. V gene TRBV12-3 or TRBV12-4 combines with J gene TRBJ1-1; TRBD1 matches at 8 bases. V gave up 6 bases and J gave up 4 bases; unmatched junction bases: 7. This CDR3 contains 14 residues.

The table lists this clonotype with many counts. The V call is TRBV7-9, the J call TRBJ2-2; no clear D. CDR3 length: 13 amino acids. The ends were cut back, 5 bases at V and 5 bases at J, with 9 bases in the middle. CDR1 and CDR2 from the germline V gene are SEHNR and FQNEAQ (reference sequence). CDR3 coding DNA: TGTGCCAGCAGCCAGACATCGACCGGGGAGCTGTTTTTT. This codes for CASSQTSTGELFF.

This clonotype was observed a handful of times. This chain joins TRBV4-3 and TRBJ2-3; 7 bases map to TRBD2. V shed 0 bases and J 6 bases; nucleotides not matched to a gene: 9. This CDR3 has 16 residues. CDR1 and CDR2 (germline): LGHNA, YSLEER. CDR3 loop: CASSQDPAGVGDTQYF. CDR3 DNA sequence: TGCGCCAGCAGCCAAGATCCGGCGGGAGTGGGGGATACGCAGTATTTT.

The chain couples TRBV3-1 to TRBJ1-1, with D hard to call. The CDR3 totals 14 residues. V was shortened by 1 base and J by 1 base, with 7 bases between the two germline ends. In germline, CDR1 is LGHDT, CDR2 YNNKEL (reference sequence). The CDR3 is CASSQGLTNTEAFF. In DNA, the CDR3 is TGTGCCAGCAGCCAAGGCCTCACGAACACTGAAGCTTTCTTT.

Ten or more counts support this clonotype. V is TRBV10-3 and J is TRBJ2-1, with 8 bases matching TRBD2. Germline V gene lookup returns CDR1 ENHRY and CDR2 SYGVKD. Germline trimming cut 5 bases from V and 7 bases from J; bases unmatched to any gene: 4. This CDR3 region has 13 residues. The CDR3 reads CAISSGGGNEQFF. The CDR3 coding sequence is TGTGCCATCAGTTCGGGAGGGGGGAATGAGCAGTTCTTC.

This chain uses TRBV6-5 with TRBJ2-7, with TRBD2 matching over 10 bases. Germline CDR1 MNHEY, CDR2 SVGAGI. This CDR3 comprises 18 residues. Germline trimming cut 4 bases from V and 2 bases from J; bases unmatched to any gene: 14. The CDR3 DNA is TGTGCCAGCAGTTTAGGTATTGGGGCAGCGGGAGGGCCCTACGAGCAGTACTTC. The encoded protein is CASSLGIGAAGGPYEQYF.

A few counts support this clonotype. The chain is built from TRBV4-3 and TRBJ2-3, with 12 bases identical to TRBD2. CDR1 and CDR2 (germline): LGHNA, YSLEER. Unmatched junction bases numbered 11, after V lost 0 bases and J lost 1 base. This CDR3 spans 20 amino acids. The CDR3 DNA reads TGCGCCAGCAGCCAAGATGGAAATGGCCTAGCGGGAGGGGGCACAGATACGCAGTATTTT. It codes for CASSQDGNGLAGGGTDTQYF.

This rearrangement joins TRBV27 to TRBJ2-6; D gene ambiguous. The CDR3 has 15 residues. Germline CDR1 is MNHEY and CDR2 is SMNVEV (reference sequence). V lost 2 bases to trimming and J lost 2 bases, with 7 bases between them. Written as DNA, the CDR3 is TGTGCCAGCAGTTTAAATTGGGCTGGGGCCAACGTCCTGACTTTC. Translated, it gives CASSLNWAGANVLTF.

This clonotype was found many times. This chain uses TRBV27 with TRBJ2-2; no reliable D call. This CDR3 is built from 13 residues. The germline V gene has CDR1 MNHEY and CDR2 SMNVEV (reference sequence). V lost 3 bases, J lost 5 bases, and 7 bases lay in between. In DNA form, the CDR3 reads TGTGCCAGCAGTTTGAAGGGAACCGGGGAGCTGTTTTTT. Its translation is CASSLKGTGELFF.

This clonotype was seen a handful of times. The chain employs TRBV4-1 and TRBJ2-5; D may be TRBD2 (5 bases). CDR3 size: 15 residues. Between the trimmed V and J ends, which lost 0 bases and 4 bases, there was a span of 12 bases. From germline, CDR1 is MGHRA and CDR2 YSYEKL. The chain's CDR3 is CASSQEGRDSETQYF. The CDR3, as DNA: TGCGCCAGCAGCCAAGAAGGTCGGGATTCAGAGACCCAGTACTTC.

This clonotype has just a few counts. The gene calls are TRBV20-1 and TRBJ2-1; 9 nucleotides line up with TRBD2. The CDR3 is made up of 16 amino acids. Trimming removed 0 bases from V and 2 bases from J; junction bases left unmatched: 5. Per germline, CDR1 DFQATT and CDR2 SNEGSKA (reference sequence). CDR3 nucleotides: TGCAGTGCTAGAGATTACGCGGGAGGGGCCTACAATGAGCAGTTCTTC. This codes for CSARDYAGGAYNEQFF.

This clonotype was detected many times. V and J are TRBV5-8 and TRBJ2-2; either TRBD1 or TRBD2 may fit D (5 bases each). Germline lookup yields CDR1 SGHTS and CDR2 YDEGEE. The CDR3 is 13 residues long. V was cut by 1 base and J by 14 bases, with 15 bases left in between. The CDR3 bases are TGTGCCAGCAGCTTGTGGGACGCAGGTGTACTGTTTTTT. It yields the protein CASSLWDAGVLFF. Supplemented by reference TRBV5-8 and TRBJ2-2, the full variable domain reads EAGVTQSPTHLIKTRGQQATLRCSPISGHTSVYWYQQALGLGLQFLLWYDEGEERNRGNFPPRFSGRQFPNYSSELNVNALELEDSALYLCASSLWDAGVLFFGEGSRLTVL.

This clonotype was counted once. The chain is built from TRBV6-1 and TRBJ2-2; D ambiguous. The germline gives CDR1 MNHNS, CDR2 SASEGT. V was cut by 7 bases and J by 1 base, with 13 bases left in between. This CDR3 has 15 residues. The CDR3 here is CASTGFTKNTGELFF. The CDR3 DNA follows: TGTGCCAGCACCGGGTTTACGAAGAACACCGGGGAGCTGTTTTTT.

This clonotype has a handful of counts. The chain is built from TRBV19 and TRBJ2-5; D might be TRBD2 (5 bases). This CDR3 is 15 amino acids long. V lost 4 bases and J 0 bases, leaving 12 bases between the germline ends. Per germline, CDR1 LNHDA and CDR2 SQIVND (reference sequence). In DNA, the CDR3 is TGTGCCAGTAGTAAGCTAGCCCTGTACCAAGAGACCCAGTACTTC. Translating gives CASSKLALYQETQYF.

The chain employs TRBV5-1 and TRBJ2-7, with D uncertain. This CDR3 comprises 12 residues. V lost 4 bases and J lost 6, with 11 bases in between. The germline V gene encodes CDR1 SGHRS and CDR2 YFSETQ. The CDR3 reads CASSPNNLEQYF. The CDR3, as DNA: TGCGCCAGCAGCCCTAATAACCTCGAGCAGTACTTC. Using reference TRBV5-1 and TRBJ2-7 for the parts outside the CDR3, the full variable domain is KAGVTQTPRYLIKTRGQQVTLSCSPISGHRSVSWYQQTPGQGLQFLFEYFSETQRNKGNFPGRFSGRQFSNSRSEMNVSTLELGDSALYLCASSPNNLEQYFGPGTRLTVT.

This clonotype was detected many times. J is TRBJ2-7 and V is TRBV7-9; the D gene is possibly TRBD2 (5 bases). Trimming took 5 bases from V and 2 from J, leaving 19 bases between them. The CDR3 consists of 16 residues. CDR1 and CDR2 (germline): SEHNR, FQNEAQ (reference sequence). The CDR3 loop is CASSPMGAKAPYEQYF. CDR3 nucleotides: TGTGCCAGCAGCCCTATGGGAGCCAAAGCTCCCTACGAGCAGTACTTC. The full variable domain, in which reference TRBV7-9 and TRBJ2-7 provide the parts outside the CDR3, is DTGVSQNPRHKITKRGQNVTFRCDPISEHNRLYWYRQTLGQGPEFLTYFQNEAQLEKSRLLSDRFSAERPKGSFSTLEIQRTEQGDSAMYLCASSPMGAKAPYEQYFGPGTRLTVT.

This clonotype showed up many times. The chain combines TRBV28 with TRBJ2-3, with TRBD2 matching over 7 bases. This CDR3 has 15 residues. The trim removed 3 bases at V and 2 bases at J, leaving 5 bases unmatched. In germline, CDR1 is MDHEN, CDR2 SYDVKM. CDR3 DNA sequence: TGTGCCAGCAGTTTGGGAGCGGGGCTCACAGATACGCAGTATTTT. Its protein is CASSLGAGLTDTQYF.

CDR3 region: CASSLLPADTDTQYF. The DNA for the CDR3 is TGCGCCAGCAGCTTGTTACCCGCCGATACAGATACGCAGTATTTT. This chain joins TRBV5-1 and TRBJ2-3; D is undetermined. The CDR3 loop spans 15 amino acids. Germline V CDR1 and CDR2: SGHRS, YFSETQ. The V end was cut by 1 base, the J end by 3 bases, with 12 bases between.

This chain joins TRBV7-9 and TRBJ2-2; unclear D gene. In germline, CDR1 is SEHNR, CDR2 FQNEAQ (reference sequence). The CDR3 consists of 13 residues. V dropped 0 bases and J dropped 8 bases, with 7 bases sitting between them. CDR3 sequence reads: CASSLAIRGELFF. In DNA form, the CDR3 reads TGTGCCAGCAGCTTAGCGATCAGAGGGGAGCTGTTTTTT.

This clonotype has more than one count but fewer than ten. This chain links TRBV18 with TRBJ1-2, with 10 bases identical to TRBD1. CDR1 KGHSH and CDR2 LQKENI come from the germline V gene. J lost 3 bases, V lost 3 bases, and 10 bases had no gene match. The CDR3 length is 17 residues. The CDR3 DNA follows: TGTGCCAGCTCACCCGACCTCCAGACAGGGGGCGACTATGGCTACACCTTC. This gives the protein CASSPDLQTGGDYGYTF.

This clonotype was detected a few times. The CDR3 region has the DNA TGTGCCAGCAGCTTAACGGGACTAGCGTTACAGACCCAGTACTTC. Protein: CASSLTGLALQTQYF. The V gene is TRBV7-3, the J gene TRBJ2-5; 10 nucleotides match TRBD2. Trimming at V came to 0 bases and at J to 6 bases, leaving 4 bases not matched to a gene. The germline V gene has CDR1 SGHTA and CDR2 FQGTGA. The CDR3 covers 15 residues.

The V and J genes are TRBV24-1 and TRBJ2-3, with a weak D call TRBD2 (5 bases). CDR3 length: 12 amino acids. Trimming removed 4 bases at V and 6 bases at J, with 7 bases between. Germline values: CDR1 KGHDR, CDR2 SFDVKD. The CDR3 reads CATSDPGDTQYF. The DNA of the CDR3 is TGTGCCACCAGTGACCCGGGGGATACGCAGTATTTT.